The next 13 T cell receptor beta chains were all read from a single sample in a study of cytomegalovirus exposure and HLA in healthy donors. The PCR ran on 60 Vbeta and 13 Jbeta primers. Repertoires were generated with immunoSEQ multiplex PCR, while TCRdb's copy carries only in-frame clones and drops some. Of 85,000 to 130,000 clones in the sample, roughly 70% were seen once. What was sequenced was PBMCs. These TCRs come from a male donor in good health and CMV-seropositive.

This clone was seen a handful of times. The V and J genes are TRBV21-1 and TRBJ1-1; no check of the table's D call, TRBD1, against the DNA was made. TRBV21-1 is shown as a pseudogene. This CDR3 is 13 amino acids long. This CDR3 is CASSITANTEAFF. The CDR3 DNA sequence: TGTGCCAGCAGCATAACAGCGAACACTGAAGCTTTCTTT.

The chain is built from TRBV2 and TRBJ1-5; TRBD1 matches at 7 bases. The germline CDR1 and CDR2 sequences are SNHLY and FYNNEI. CDR3 size: 15 residues. The V segment lost 6 bases and the J segment 7 bases; nucleotides outside the gene matches: 12. DNA for the CDR3: TGTGCCAGCAGACCAGAGGGGCCAGGGGGGCAGCCCCAGCATTTT. It translates to CASRPEGPGGQPQHF.

The CDR3 here is CASSPISSYNEQFF. The CDR3 region has the DNA TGTGCCAGCAGCCCCATTAGCTCCTACAATGAGCAGTTCTTC. This chain links TRBV7-9 with TRBJ2-1, with D uncertain. The CDR3 sequence is 14 residues long. The V and J ends lost 5 bases and 0 bases respectively, with 8 bases between them. The germline V gene encodes CDR1 SEHNR and CDR2 FQNEAQ (reference sequence).

The chain recombines TRBV7-9 with TRBJ1-1, with D hard to call. This CDR3 is 13 amino acids long. Trimming removed 6 bases at V and 8 bases at J, with 16 bases between. Germline V gene data show CDR1 as SEHNR and CDR2 as FQNEAQ (reference sequence). For the CDR3, the DNA is TGTGCCAGCAGTAAATGGGCAGGCTCCGAAGCTTTCTTT. Translated: CASSKWAGSEAFF.

By share, this clone ranks as medium-sized. The chain employs TRBV7-9 and TRBJ2-2; D might be TRBD1 (5 bases). Germline-derived CDR1 and CDR2 are SEHNR and FQNEAQ (reference sequence). V lost 3 bases and J 1 base, leaving 9 bases between the germline ends. The CDR3 sequence is 15 residues long. CDR3 in amino acids: CASSLSDRNTGELFF. In DNA form, the CDR3 reads TGTGCCAGCAGCTTGTCAGACAGGAACACCGGGGAGCTGTTTTTT.

The chain recombines TRBV7-6 with TRBJ2-1; 10 bases are a match to TRBD2. The CDR3 is made up of 17 amino acids. With V trimmed by 4 bases and J by 4 bases, 10 bases remained unmatched. CDR1 and CDR2 from the germline V gene are SGHVS and FNYEAQ. CDR3 nucleotide sequence: TGTGCCAGCAGCTCCGAAGCGGGAGGGCCGGGGTACAATGAGCAGTTCTTC. This sequence encodes CASSSEAGGPGYNEQFF.

J is TRBJ1-4 and V is TRBV18; 9 bases map to TRBD1. After removal of 5 bases from V and 7 bases from J, the junction contained 5 bases not matched to a gene. The CDR3 sequence is 14 residues long. The germline CDR1 and CDR2 sequences are KGHSH and LQKENI. This CDR3 reads CASSVTGGGEKLFF. The CDR3 DNA is TGTGCCAGCTCAGTGACAGGGGGAGGTGAAAAACTGTTTTTT.

This clone was seen only a few times. The rearrangement joins TRBV4-3 to TRBJ1-5; a weak D match, TRBD1 (5 bases). In germline, CDR1 is LGHNA, CDR2 YSLEER. CDR3 size: 16 residues. Trimming stripped 1 base from V and 3 bases from J, with 13 bases between. The CDR3 nucleotides are TGCGCCAGCAGCCAAGGGATAGGAGGGGCCAATCAGCCCCAGCATTTT. Protein product: CASSQGIGGANQPQHF.

The sample holds a few counts of this clone. This chain uses TRBV27 with TRBJ2-5, with a weak D call TRBD2 (6 bases). Germline V gene sequence: CDR1 MNHEY, CDR2 SMNVEV (reference sequence). Trimming cost V 1 base and J 7 bases, with 16 bases left between them. The CDR3 consists of 15 residues. CDR3 in amino acids: CASSLLEGSRVTQYF. The CDR3 DNA reads as TGTGCCAGCAGTTTATTGGAGGGATCGAGAGTGACCCAGTACTTC.

This clone has just a few counts. The chain has TRBV6-6 and TRBJ1-4, with 7 bases identical to TRBD1. The CDR3 loop spans 14 amino acids. The V gene end was trimmed by 11 bases and the J gene end by 1 base; junction bases not matched to a gene: 7. The germline CDR1 and CDR2 sequences are MNHNY and SVGAGI (reference sequence). CDR3 in DNA: TGTGCCGTAAGACAGGGACTAACTAATGAAAAACTGTTTTTT. Amino acid sequence: CAVRQGLTNEKLFF.

The chain couples TRBV4-3 to TRBJ2-5; the match to TRBD2 covers 13 bases. Trimming took 4 bases from V and 4 from J; bases not matched to a gene: 3. There are 15 residues in the CDR3. Germline values: CDR1 LGHNA, CDR2 YSLEER. Here the CDR3 reads CASSLLAGGPETQYF. In DNA, the CDR3 is TGCGCCAGCAGCCTACTAGCGGGGGGGCCAGAGACCCAGTACTTC.

The chain employs TRBV30 and TRBJ2-3; no clear D. This CDR3 is built from 12 residues. Germline CDR1 reads GTSNPN; CDR2 reads SVGIG (reference sequence). V lost 8 bases and J lost 2, with 11 bases in between. The DNA of the CDR3 is TGTGCCCGCAAAGACAACACAGATACGCAGTATTTT. Protein sequence: CARKDNTDTQYF.

In DNA form, the CDR3 reads TGTGCCAGCAGTTACTCGGTTCAGGGAGGGACTGAAGCTTTCTTT. This gives the protein CASSYSVQGGTEAFF. The chain links TRBV6-5 to TRBJ1-1; a weak D match, TRBD1 (5 bases). In germline, CDR1 is MNHEY, CDR2 SVGAGI. The CDR3 consists of 15 residues. Trimming left V 0 bases short and J 5 bases short, with 13 bases between.